One and the same sample provided the 12 T cell receptor beta chains below, sequenced in a study of CD8 T cells in ankylosing spondylitis. Findings and limits, study-wide: Typical of ankylosing spondylitis blood, it appeared, was a TCR beta motif of seven to nine highly homologous variants.

TCRdb called the 5' RACE reads again in MiXCR, with one record for every CDR3 protein. The sample shows roughly 700,000 distinct CDR3 sequences, about 20% of them seen only once. Antigens of these TCRs are unknown. Sequenced sample: blood, either unsorted or a sorted T cell fraction (not recorded which). Source of these receptors: a male donor with ankylosing spondylitis.

This chain uses TRBV20-1 with TRBJ2-5, with D possibly TRBD2 on 7 matching bases. Germline V gene lookup returns CDR1 DFQATT and CDR2 SNEGSKA (reference sequence). The CDR3 covers 13 residues. Trimming shortened V by 2 bases and J by 4 bases, and 11 bases separated the two germline ends. This chain's CDR3 is CSARKGGGETQYF. The CDR3 coding sequence is TGCAGTGCTAGAAAGGGGGGGGGAGAGACCCAGTACTTC.

The V call is TRBV7-2, the J call TRBJ2-2, with D possibly matching TRBD1 (6 bases). Germline CDR1 reads SGHTA; CDR2 reads FQGNSA. The length of the CDR3 is 15 residues. Trimming shortened V by 4 bases and J by 2 bases, and 11 bases separated the two germline ends. The CDR3 protein is CASSYRTENTGELFF. The CDR3 DNA is TGTGCCAGCAGCTACCGGACAGAAAACACCGGGGAGCTGTTTTTT.

A few counts support this clonotype. The chain links TRBV25-1 to TRBJ2-1; TRBD2 is a possible D gene (5 bases). The germline gives CDR1 MGHDK, CDR2 SYGVNS. The CDR3 is 12 residues long. The V end lost 10 bases, the J end lost 9 bases, and 16 bases lay between the germline ends. CDR3 in DNA: TGTGCCACCCTAAGATCCAGCGGTGAGCAGTTCTTC. Its translation: CATLRSSGEQFF.

The CDR3 DNA is TGTGCCACCAGCAGTGGGACAGTACGGGGTGAGCAGTTCTTC. Protein sequence: CATSSGTVRGEQFF. This chain uses TRBV15 with TRBJ2-1, with 7 bases aligning to TRBD1. The CDR3 totals 14 residues. Losses at the gene ends were 3 bases for V and 9 bases for J; bases not matched to a gene: 8. CDR1 and CDR2 (germline): LNHNV, YYDKDF (reference sequence). The entire variable domain, with the rest obtained from reference TRBV15 and TRBJ2-1, is as follows: DAMVIQNPRYQVTQFGKPVTLSCSQTLNHNVMYWYQQKSSQAPKLLFHYYDKDFNNEADTPDNFQSRRPNTSFCFLDIRSPGLGDTAMYLCATSSGTVRGEQFFGPGTRLTVL.

This clonotype was seen more than once but under ten times. V gene TRBV20-1 combines with J gene TRBJ2-6; 10 bases fit TRBD1. The V gene end was trimmed by 1 base and the J gene end by 0 bases; junction bases not matched to a gene: 3. The CDR3 length is 17 residues. Germline CDR1 DFQATT, CDR2 SNEGSKA (reference sequence). The CDR3 nucleotides read TGCAGTGCTAGAGGGACAGGGGGATTCTCTGGGGCCAACGTCCTGACTTTC. Amino acids: CSARGTGGFSGANVLTF.

This clonotype was seen a few times. The chain recombines TRBV30 with TRBJ2-7; D uncertain. V lost 0 bases and J lost 4, with 10 bases in between. From germline, CDR1 is GTSNPN and CDR2 SVGIG (reference sequence). This CDR3 is built from 13 residues. The CDR3 nucleotides read TGTGCCTGGAGTGTACAACACTTGTACGAGCAGTACTTC. Translating it yields CAWSVQHLYEQYF.

This clonotype occurred many times. This rearrangement joins TRBV5-6 to TRBJ2-7; 9 nucleotides align to TRBD1. V gave up 5 bases and J gave up 2 bases; unmatched junction bases: 2. CDR1 is SGHDT and CDR2 is YYEEEE in the germline V gene. CDR3 length: 13 amino acids. Written as DNA, the CDR3 is TGTGCCAGCAGTCGGGACAGGGCCTACGAGCAGTACTTC. The encoded protein is CASSRDRAYEQYF. The variable domain in full, with the rest retrieved from reference TRBV5-6 and TRBJ2-7, is DAGVTQSPTHLIKTRGQQVTLRCSPKSGHDTVSWYQQALGQGPQFIFQYYEEEERQRGNFPDRFSGHQFPNYSSELNVNALLLGDSALYLCASSRDRAYEQYFGPGTRLTVT.

This clonotype was counted between two and nine times. The chain uses TRBV7-3 and TRBJ1-2; possible D gene TRBD1, 5 bases. V was clipped by 2 bases and J by 8 bases, with 18 bases between them. This CDR3 region has 15 residues. Germline CDR1 SGHTA, CDR2 FQGTGA. CDR3 loop: CASSLAPGPTGGYTF. For the CDR3, the DNA is TGTGCCAGCAGCTTAGCCCCGGGACCCACGGGAGGCTACACCTTC.

This clonotype was observed a handful of times. This rearrangement joins TRBV5-1 to TRBJ2-5; TRBD1 agrees at 9 bases. The CDR3 extends over 18 amino acids. The junction had 14 bases not matched to a gene; V was cut back by 4 bases and J by 1 base. The germline CDR1 and CDR2 sequences are SGHRS and YFSETQ. CDR3: CASSLGTGFGVGQETQYF. CDR3 DNA sequence: TGCGCCAGCAGCCTCGGGACAGGGTTTGGAGTGGGCCAAGAGACCCAGTACTTC.

This sequence joins TRBV20-1 and TRBJ2-3; 12 nucleotides agree with TRBD2. The CDR3 is 16 residues long. V dropped 4 bases and J dropped 4; count of bases not matched to a gene: 9. Germline V gene data show CDR1 as DFQATT and CDR2 as SNEGSKA (reference sequence). CDR3 protein: CSAKPPTSGRADTQYF. The CDR3 DNA reads TGCAGTGCTAAACCTCCGACTAGCGGGAGAGCAGATACGCAGTATTTT.

The gene calls are TRBV4-2 and TRBJ2-7, with D unclear. V was cut by 1 base and J by 5 bases, with 12 bases left in between. From germline, CDR1 is LGHNA and CDR2 YNFKEQ. The CDR3 extends over 14 amino acids. CDR3 coding DNA: TGTGCCAGCAGCCAAGGCGTAGGTCGGGACGAGCAGTACTTC. Its protein product is CASSQGVGRDEQYF.

Only a few counts were recorded for this clonotype. The chain joins TRBV20-1 to TRBJ2-1; 12 bases map to TRBD2. CDR1 and CDR2 from the germline V gene are DFQATT and SNEGSKA (reference sequence). Trimming took 6 bases from V and 7 from J; bases not matched to a gene: 4. CDR3 length: 13 amino acids. The CDR3 nucleotides read TGCAGTGCCTTTGGGACTAGCGGGAATGAGCAGTTCTTC. It specifies CSAFGTSGNEQFF.